This T cell receptor (beta chain) was retrieved from a study of cytomegalovirus exposure and HLA in healthy donors. Findings and limits, study-wide: It was assumed in the presence/absence analyses that sequencing depth was roughly uniform across donors.

Details on this clone: Its cognate antigen is unknown.

The CDR3 runs to 17 residues. The PCR was carried out with 60 Vbeta primers and 13 Jbeta primers. Here immunoSEQ multiplex PCR was the method, and the copy in TCRdb shows in-frame clones only, minus some. The data contain some 150,000 clones, approximately 80% of them seen just once; the ten biggest clones take up around 3.6%. The sample comprised PBMCs. This TCR derives from a male donor in good health and CMV-seronegative. The chain couples TRBV21-1 to TRBJ2-3; TRBD2, the table's D call, lacks a check against the DNA. TRBV21-1 counts as a pseudogene. CDR3 DNA: TGTGCCACCCGGACTCCGGGGGAGGGCCGCACACCAGATACGCAGTATTTT. Translation: CATRTPGEGRTPDTQYF.